Presented here are 13 T cell receptor beta chains from one specimen sequenced in a study of beta chain features in type 1 diabetes. As every portion of the isolated RNA was reverse transcribed, the sequencing read expressed TCRB transcripts. Here immunoSEQ multiplex PCR was the method, and the copy in TCRdb shows in-frame clones only, minus some. The top ten clones hold around 0.065% of a sample with about half a million clones, approximately 30% of them seen once. The sample taken for sequencing was naive CD4+ T cells from blood. The receptors originated from a man younger than 30 in good health.

This sequence joins TRBV25-1 and TRBJ2-3; D gene uncertain. The CDR3 length is 15 residues. V lost 7 bases, J lost 3 bases, and 17 bases lay in between. Germline V gene lookup returns CDR1 MGHDK and CDR2 SYGVNS. The CDR3 DNA follows: TGTGCCAGCACTCCGACGGGTTTCGGTACAGATACGCAGTATTTT. Translation gives CASTPTGFGTDTQYF.

This clone came up a few times. This sequence joins TRBV19 and TRBJ1-5, with 8 bases that match TRBD1. J gave up 7 bases and V 4 bases, and 12 bases lay outside the gene matches. This CDR3 spans 16 amino acids. CDR1 and CDR2 from the germline V gene are LNHDA and SQIVND (reference sequence). The DNA of the CDR3 is TGTGCCAGTAGTACCTATCAGGGGGCGAGGGGCCAGCCCCAGCATTTT. This codes for CASSTYQGARGQPQHF.

On this clone: The junction and the germline gene differ at one end; a read error may be behind it. The chain uses TRBV30 and TRBJ2-1, with D possibly being TRBD1 (6 bases). This CDR3 is 12 amino acids long. CDR1 GTSNPN and CDR2 SVGIG come from the germline V gene (reference sequence). The CDR3 spells CAWSVHRDEKFF. The CDR3 coding sequence is TGTGCCTGGAGTGTACACAGGGATGAGAAGTTCTTC. Full variable domain (remainder filled in from reference TRBV30 and TRBJ2-1): SQTIHQWPATLVQPVGSPLSLECTVEGTSNPNLYWYRQAAGRGLQLLFYSVGIGQISSEVPQNLSASRPQDRQFILSSKKLLLSDSGFYLCAWSVHRDEKFFGPGTRLTVL.

The chain couples TRBV30 to TRBJ1-1; possibly TRBD1 for D (6 bases). Germline V gene data show CDR1 as GTSNPN and CDR2 as SVGIG (reference sequence). The CDR3 is 21 amino acids. V lost 0 bases and J lost 0, with 29 bases in between. CDR3 coding DNA: TGTGCCTGGAGTGTAGGAGGGGGGCCCAGCCCACGGCGTTCGATGAACACTGAAGCTTTCTTT. The encoded protein is CAWSVGGGPSPRRSMNTEAFF.

V gene TRBV10-3 combines with J gene TRBJ2-6, with TRBD1 matching 10 bases. The germline V gene encodes CDR1 ENHRY and CDR2 SYGVKD. CDR3 size: 16 residues. With V trimmed by 6 bases and J by 4 bases, 6 bases remained unmatched. Written as DNA, the CDR3 is TGTGCCATCAGCCCCGGGACAGGGGTCGGGGCCAACGTCCTGACTTTC. Its translation is CAISPGTGVGANVLTF.

The V gene is TRBV6-4, the J gene TRBJ2-4, with D perhaps TRBD1 (6 bases). This CDR3 spans 13 amino acids. V lost 5 bases to trimming and J lost 3 bases, with 8 bases between them. Germline V gene sequence: CDR1 MRHNA, CDR2 SNTAGT. The CDR3 DNA follows: TGTGCCAGCAGTCCAGGGGACAAAAACATTCAGTACTTC. Encoded protein: CASSPGDKNIQYF.

The chain combines TRBV6-1 with TRBJ1-4; 7 bases are shared with TRBD1. The J segment lost 5 bases and the V segment lost 5 bases, leaving 8 bases of the junction unmatched. Germline V gene sequence: CDR1 MNHNS, CDR2 SASEGT. The CDR3 is made up of 15 amino acids. CDR3 sequence (DNA): TGTGCCAGCAGTTTCTACGGACAGGTGAATGAAAAACTGTTTTTT. Protein sequence: CASSFYGQVNEKLFF.

V and J are TRBV25-1 and TRBJ2-3, with a tentative D call TRBD2 (6 bases). V lost 4 bases and J 6 bases, leaving 14 bases between the germline ends. Germline CDR1 MGHDK, CDR2 SYGVNS. CDR3 length equals 14 residues. CDR3 DNA sequence: TGTGCCAGCAGTGCGGGTCCAAGCGGGGATACGCAGTATTTT. Amino acid sequence: CASSAGPSGDTQYF.

This clone was counted between two and nine times. The chain recombines TRBV27 with TRBJ2-4; the D gene is possibly TRBD2 (6 bases). Germline assignment: CDR1 MNHEY and CDR2 SMNVEV (reference sequence). V was pared by 5 bases and J by 8 bases, with 19 bases between. This CDR3 comprises 15 residues. CDR3 coding DNA: TGTGCCAGCAGTCCGATAGTAGCGGTGGGAGACATTCAGTACTTC. Protein product: CASSPIVAVGDIQYF.

The V gene is TRBV11-2, the J gene TRBJ2-1, with D uncertain. V was clipped by 3 bases and J by 10 bases, with 4 bases between them. The CDR3 has 10 residues. The germline V gene has CDR1 SGHAT and CDR2 FQNNGV. CDR3 sequence reads: CASSFGEQFF. The CDR3 DNA follows: TGTGCCAGCAGCTTCGGGGAGCAGTTCTTC.

This chain uses TRBV9 with TRBJ2-3; TRBD2 matches at 7 bases. The V and J ends lost 3 bases and 2 bases, in that order; junction bases with no gene match: 9. Germline CDR1 is SGDLS and CDR2 is YYNGEE. This CDR3 spans 16 amino acids. DNA of the CDR3: TGTGCCAGCAGCGATCCGACTAGCAGGTTCACAGATACGCAGTATTTT. This codes for CASSDPTSRFTDTQYF.

A word on this clone: Other DNA sequences within the sample encode an identical CDR3. The chain is built from TRBV18 and TRBJ2-7; D gene uncertain. There are 12 residues in the CDR3. V shed 3 bases and J shed 2 bases, with 5 bases lying between them. CDR1 and CDR2 (germline): KGHSH, LQKENI. The CDR3 loop reads CASSPRTYEQYF. Written as DNA, the CDR3 is TGTGCCAGCTCACCTCGTACCTACGAGCAGTACTTC.

The chain couples TRBV30 to TRBJ1-3; TRBD1 matches 7 bases. The germline V gene has CDR1 GTSNPN and CDR2 SVGIG (reference sequence). CDR3 length: 13 amino acids. The ends lost 8 bases at V and 4 bases at J; junction bases unmatched: 8. CDR3 DNA sequence: TGTGCCCATCAGACAGGGTACGGAAACACCATATATTTT. It codes for CAHQTGYGNTIYF.